The sequence of this TCR beta chain was determined in a study of monozygotic twins with inflammatory bowel disease. Following a re-call of the 5' RACE reads, TCRdb has one entry per CDR3 protein and lacks DNA. The sample has approximately 340,000 distinct CDR3 sequences. There are 13 residues in the CDR3. Sequencing was done on a sample of blood. The chain uses TRBV12-3 or TRBV12-4 and TRBJ2-7; TCRdb indicates TRBD2, and absent DNA this call remains unverified. The receptor was isolated from a human donor with ulcerative colitis or Crohn's disease, or a healthy co-twin of an affected twin (not recorded which). Here the CDR3 reads CASSRRREGEQYF.